The 25 T cell receptor beta chains in this list originate from one sample, sequenced in a study of cytomegalovirus exposure and HLA in healthy donors. The PCR employed 60 Vbeta primers together with 13 Jbeta primers. Generated by immunoSEQ multiplex PCR, the TCRdb table keeps only in-frame clones and is missing some. The sample lists about 120,000 clones; roughly 80% were seen once. The sequencing input was PBMCs. The receptors were gathered from a man in his thirties or forties in good health and CMV-seropositive.

This rearrangement joins TRBV18 to TRBJ2-3, with 10 bases lining up with TRBD2. The CDR3 sequence is 15 residues long. The V and J ends lost 2 bases and 2 bases, in that order; junction bases with no gene match: 1. Germline V CDR1 and CDR2: KGHSH, LQKENI. The CDR3 sequence: CASSPGLADTDTQYF. The CDR3 nucleotides read TGTGCCAGCTCACCAGGACTAGCGGACACAGATACGCAGTATTTT.

This chain uses TRBV4-1 with TRBJ2-5, with 12 bases identical to TRBD2. The DNA matches TRBJ2-7 better at its end, which makes the J call doubtful. CDR3 length: 16 amino acids. Germline V gives CDR1 MGHRA, CDR2 YSYEKL. CDR3 coding DNA: TGCGCCAGCAGCCAAGCTAGCGGGGGGGCAATCTACGAGCAGTACTTC. Protein product: CASSQASGGAIYEQYF.

The V gene is TRBV27, the J gene TRBJ1-1; D remains unclear. V lost 6 bases to trimming and J lost 5 bases, with 7 bases between them. The CDR3 extends over 11 amino acids. Germline V gives CDR1 MNHEY, CDR2 SMNVEV (reference sequence). CDR3 nucleotide sequence: TGTGCCAGCAGCGGAGCGACTGAAGCTTTCTTT. Translating it yields CASSGATEAFF.

The chain carries TRBV5-6 and TRBJ2-7, with D possibly being TRBD2 (6 bases). The CDR3 covers 15 residues. Germline lookup yields CDR1 SGHDT and CDR2 YYEEEE. The V end was cut by 4 bases, the J end by 2 bases, with 16 bases between. The CDR3 sequence: CASSVDPAGPYEQYF. The CDR3, as DNA: TGTGCCAGCAGCGTGGACCCCGCGGGACCCTACGAGCAGTACTTC.

This clone was detected only a few times. This chain joins TRBV7-6 and TRBJ1-1; 8 bases line up with TRBD1. With 1 base clipped from V and 1 base from J, the junction kept 2 bases outside the gene matches. CDR1 is SGHVS and CDR2 is FNYEAQ in the germline V gene. This CDR3 is built from 15 residues. CDR3 amino acids: CASSLGGTGNTEAFF. CDR3 in DNA: TGTGCCAGCAGCTTAGGGGGGACAGGGAACACTGAAGCTTTCTTT.

This clone has a single count. This sequence joins TRBV11-2 and TRBJ2-7; the D gene is possibly TRBD2 (7 bases). Germline V gene lookup returns CDR1 SGHAT and CDR2 FQNNGV. Trimming removed 1 base at V and 5 bases at J, with 12 bases between. The CDR3 loop spans 14 amino acids. CDR3 DNA sequence: TGTGCCAGCAGCTTAGGCGGGGGCCCAAACGAGCAGTACGTC. It encodes CASSLGGGPNEQYV.

The chain is built from TRBV9 and TRBJ1-6; no definite D call. The V gene's germline CDR1 is SGDLS and CDR2 YYNGEE. This CDR3 spans 16 amino acids. The V and J ends lost 0 bases and 6 bases respectively, with 13 bases between them. The CDR3 coding sequence is TGTGCCAGCAGCGTAGACGAGGCGGCCTCTAATTCACCCCTCCACTTT. This translates into CASSVDEAASNSPLHF.

This chain joins TRBV5-1 and TRBJ2-1; 14 bases match TRBD2. Germline V gene sequence: CDR1 SGHRS, CDR2 YFSETQ. The junction had 10 bases not matched to a gene; V was cut back by 4 bases and J by 7 bases. There are 17 residues in the CDR3. The CDR3 DNA is TGCGCCAGCAGCCCGACTAGCGGGAGGGAGTGGTTAAATGAGCAGTTCTTC. This sequence encodes CASSPTSGREWLNEQFF.

The chain recombines TRBV2 with TRBJ2-3, with TRBD2 identical over 8 bases. Germline V gene sequence: CDR1 SNHLY, CDR2 FYNNEI. There are 16 residues in the CDR3. The V and J ends lost 7 bases and 2 bases, in that order; junction bases with no gene match: 11. In DNA form, the CDR3 reads TGTGCCAGCACCAGGATCGGGACTAGGATCACAGATACGCAGTATTTT. Its translation is CASTRIGTRITDTQYF.

The CDR3 sequence is CASSEAAVPYEQYV. For the CDR3, the DNA is TGTGCCAGCAGTGAAGCGGCGGTTCCCTACGAGCAGTACGTC. The V gene is TRBV2, the J gene TRBJ2-7; D is uncertain. This CDR3 spans 14 amino acids. With 0 bases removed from V and 2 bases from J, the gap between germline ends came to 8 bases. The V gene's germline CDR1 is SNHLY and CDR2 FYNNEI.

This clone was counted only a few times. V and J are TRBV5-1 and TRBJ2-3; TRBD2 aligns across 9 bases. The V gene's germline CDR1 is SGHRS and CDR2 YFSETQ. The CDR3 extends over 17 amino acids. Germline trimming cut 4 bases from V and 0 bases from J; bases unmatched to any gene: 9. The CDR3 loop is CASSPDASGTSTDTQYF. The CDR3 coding sequence is TGCGCCAGCAGCCCGGACGCTAGCGGGACCAGCACAGATACGCAGTATTTT.

The rearrangement joins TRBV5-4 to TRBJ1-4; a possible D gene is TRBD1 (5 bases). Germline V gene sequence: CDR1 SGHNT, CDR2 YYREEE (reference sequence). The CDR3 has 16 amino acids. Trimming stripped 4 bases from V and 2 bases from J, with 15 bases between. As DNA, the CDR3 is TGTGCCAGCAGCCACGGCGGGGGTACGACTAATGAAAAACTGTTTTTT. This sequence encodes CASSHGGGTTNEKLFF.

The chain joins TRBV19 to TRBJ2-1; a weak D match, TRBD1 (5 bases). Trimming pared 3 bases from V and 1 base from J, leaving 7 bases between. This CDR3 has 14 residues. Per germline, CDR1 LNHDA and CDR2 SQIVND (reference sequence). CDR3 protein: CASSIQGSYNEQFF. The CDR3 DNA sequence: TGTGCCAGTAGTATCCAGGGTTCCTACAATGAGCAGTTCTTC. Supplemented by reference TRBV19 and TRBJ2-1, the full variable domain reads DGGITQSPKYLFRKEGQNVTLSCEQNLNHDAMYWYRQDPGQGLRLIYYSQIVNDFQKGDIAEGYSVSREKKESFPLTVTSAQKNPTAFYLCASSIQGSYNEQFFGPGTRLTVL.

This sequence joins TRBV5-8 and TRBJ2-3, with 7 bases that match TRBD1. Per germline, CDR1 SGHTS and CDR2 YDEGEE. This CDR3 contains 15 residues. The junction had 12 bases not matched to a gene; V was cut back by 5 bases and J by 6 bases. CDR3 in amino acids: CASRRQGVSWDTQYF. The CDR3 DNA is TGTGCCAGCAGACGACAGGGTGTAAGTTGGGATACGCAGTATTTT.

This clone was recorded once. V usage is TRBV6-6 and J usage is TRBJ1-5; 10 nucleotides align to TRBD1. Germline CDR1 is MNHNY and CDR2 is SVGAGI (reference sequence). The CDR3 contains 14 residues. V gave up 5 bases and J gave up 6 bases; unmatched junction bases: 4. CDR3 nucleotides: TGTGCCAGCAGTCGACAGGGGGCTATTCAGCCCCAGCATTTT. As protein: CASSRQGAIQPQHF.

The CDR3 region has the DNA TGCGCCAGCAGTCCAACAGGGCCACCGAACACCGGGGAGCTGTTTTTT. Translating gives CASSPTGPPNTGELFF. The chain couples TRBV23-1 to TRBJ2-2, with D possibly matching TRBD1 (6 bases). TRBV23-1 is recorded as an ORF, its role being uncertain. Trimming left V 4 bases short and J 0 bases short, with 12 bases between. This CDR3 spans 16 amino acids.

V gene TRBV5-4 combines with J gene TRBJ2-7, with a tentative D call TRBD1 (5 bases). Trimming took 0 bases from V and 9 from J, leaving 16 bases between them. The germline gives CDR1 SGHNT, CDR2 YYREEE (reference sequence). This CDR3 has 14 residues. CDR3 sequence (DNA): TGTGCCAGCAGCTTGGAGGACCGATCTCAGGGGCAGTACTTC. Encoded protein: CASSLEDRSQGQYF.

The gene calls are TRBV11-2 and TRBJ2-7; D is possibly TRBD1 (5 bases). Germline V gene sequence: CDR1 SGHAT, CDR2 FQNNGV. V was shortened by 0 bases and J by 0 bases, with 18 bases between the two germline ends. The CDR3 is 18 residues long. Here the CDR3 reads CASSLDRLNRFPSYEQYF. The CDR3 DNA follows: TGTGCCAGCAGCTTAGATCGGCTTAACAGGTTCCCCTCCTACGAGCAGTACTTC. Full variable domain (rest looked up from reference TRBV11-2 and TRBJ2-7): EAGVAQSPRYKIIEKRQSVAFWCNPISGHATLYWYQQILGQGPKLLIQFQNNGVVDDSQLPKDRFSAERLKGVDSTLKIQPAKLEDSAVYLCASSLDRLNRFPSYEQYFGPGTRLTVT.

This clone was seen a single time. This chain links TRBV5-1 with TRBJ1-1; tentatively, D is TRBD1 (5 bases). The V gene's germline CDR1 is SGHRS and CDR2 YFSETQ. V lost 1 base to trimming and J lost 3 bases, with 10 bases between them. The CDR3 spans 14 residues. CDR3 loop: CASSLSRVDTEAFF. CDR3 sequence (DNA): TGCGCCAGCAGCTTGTCCAGGGTGGACACTGAAGCTTTCTTT.

This chain links TRBV6-5 with TRBJ1-2; D is undetermined. Germline loops: CDR1 MNHEY, CDR2 SVGAGI. The CDR3 totals 13 residues. Trimming took off 1 base at V and 6 bases at J, with 9 bases between the two ends. CDR3 in DNA: TGTGCCAGCAGTTACTTTAACGGGGATGGCTACACCTTC. Its translation is CASSYFNGDGYTF.

In this sample, this clone turned up a few times. V gene TRBV28 combines with J gene TRBJ2-7; 8 bases fit TRBD1. The length of the CDR3 is 15 residues. The J segment lost 2 bases and the V segment lost 4 bases, leaving 7 bases of the junction unmatched. Looked up from germline, CDR1 is MDHEN and CDR2 is SYDVKM. In DNA, the CDR3 is TGTGCCAGCAGTTCGCCGACAGGGGTCCCCTACGAGCAGTACTTC. Its translation is CASSSPTGVPYEQYF.

This clone was counted a few times. The chain employs TRBV25-1 and TRBJ2-5; D not certain. CDR1 is MGHDK, CDR2 SYGVNS, per germline. This CDR3 is built from 18 residues. V dropped 2 bases and J dropped 0 bases, with 19 bases sitting between them. CDR3 sequence: CASSEKPPRHQYQETQYF. The CDR3 DNA is TGTGCCAGCAGTGAAAAGCCCCCAAGACACCAGTACCAAGAGACCCAGTACTTC.

The rearrangement joins TRBV2 to TRBJ1-2; 10 bases match TRBD1. V trimming: 7 bases; J trimming: 3 bases; junction bases outside the gene matches: 5. This CDR3 region has 14 residues. Looked up from germline, CDR1 is SNHLY and CDR2 is FYNNEI. The CDR3 sequence is CASTLTGGDYGYTF. As DNA, the CDR3 is TGTGCCAGCACCTTGACAGGGGGCGACTATGGCTACACCTTC.

This chain uses TRBV30 with TRBJ2-3; 14 bases are a match to TRBD2. V lost 3 bases and J lost 3; bases outside the gene matches: 8. This CDR3 contains 17 residues. Germline V CDR1 and CDR2: GTSNPN, SVGIG (reference sequence). CDR3 residues: CAWSGLAGGRGTDTQYF. The CDR3 DNA reads TGTGCCTGGAGCGGACTAGCGGGGGGTCGGGGGACAGATACGCAGTATTTT.

The chain links TRBV27 to TRBJ2-3; 7 bases map to TRBD2. The V and J ends lost 2 bases and 2 bases, in that order; junction bases with no gene match: 10. CDR1 MNHEY and CDR2 SMNVEV come from the germline V gene (reference sequence). The CDR3 is 17 amino acids. As DNA, the CDR3 is TGTGCCAGCAGTTTAAGATCCGTGCGGGGGTACACAGATACGCAGTATTTT. It encodes CASSLRSVRGYTDTQYF.